These T cell receptor beta chains were read from a single sample in a study of blood T cell repertoires in COVID-19. Method: immunoSEQ multiplex PCR; TCRdb's copy keeps in-frame clones and lacks some. The table records some 150,000 clones, roughly 87% of them present only once. The sequencing sample was made of PBMCs or T cells enriched from blood (not recorded which). Every receptor here comes from a human donor with acute COVID-19. The donor label of this sample is uncertain. Both conserved end residues are part of each CDR3. The D gene is left open where the match is weak. The size entry is marked missing in some rows and otherwise reads once, few, many or a size class.

d_call	j_call	v_call	clone_size	cdr3_aa	cdr3_nt
TRBD1	TRBJ2-5	TRBV4-2	.	CASSQEGGRETQYF	TGTGCCAGCAGCCAAGAAGGGGGCCGAGAGACCCAGTACTTC
TRBD1	TRBJ1-6	TRBV18	once	CASSPNRGNSPLHF	TGTGCCAGCTCACCAAACAGGGGAAATTCACCCCTCCACTTT
.	TRBJ2-3	TRBV29-1	.	CSVETGEESTDTQYF	TGCAGCGTTGAAACAGGGGAGGAGAGCACAGATACGCAGTATTTT
.	TRBJ1-2	TRBV28	.	CASNPGHTYGYTF	TGTGCCAGCAACCCGGGACACACCTATGGCTACACCTTC
TRBD1	TRBJ1-2	TRBV12-3/TRBV12-4	once	CASVSRDSYGYTF	TGTGCCAGCGTCTCCCGGGACAGCTATGGCTACACCTTC
TRBD1	TRBJ2-1	TRBV27	.	CASSQGGQGFNEQFF	TGTGCCAGCAGCCAAGGGGGACAGGGGTTCAATGAGCAGTTCTTC
.	TRBJ2-5	TRBV7-9	.	CASSLAGEGTQYF	TGTGCCAGCAGCTTAGCAGGGGAAGGGACCCAGTACTTC
.	TRBJ1-3	TRBV5-4	.	CASSFRGGNTIYF	TGTGCCAGCAGCTTCAGGGGAGGAAACACCATATATTTT
TRBD1	TRBJ1-1	TRBV18	.	CASSPSRDRGFSGLEAFF	TGTGCCAGCTCACCCTCTCGGGACAGGGGTTTCTCGGGTCTCGAAGCTTTCTTT
.	TRBJ1-4	TRBV6-5	.	CASRPHPQSPEKLFF	TGTGCCAGCAGACCGCACCCCCAGTCGCCCGAAAAACTGTTTTTT
.	TRBJ2-3	TRBV5-1	.	CASSNGGRTDTQYF	TGCGCCAGCAGTAACGGGGGGCGCACAGATACGCAGTATTTT
TRBD2	TRBJ2-3	TRBV5-1	.	CASSLIELAGADTDTQYF	TGCGCCAGCAGCTTGATTGAACTAGCGGGGGCCGACACAGATACGCAGTATTTT
.	TRBJ1-1	TRBV5-4	.	CASTPGGDTEAFF	TGTGCCAGCACCCCAGGAGGGGACACTGAAGCTTTCTTT
.	TRBJ2-5	TRBV5-4	.	CASSLGETGLAETQYF	TGTGCCAGCAGCTTGGGCGAAACGGGACTTGCGGAGACCCAGTACTTC
TRBD2	TRBJ2-5	TRBV9	.	CASSPSGGAEETQYF	TGTGCCAGCAGCCCTAGCGGGGGGGCCGAAGAGACCCAGTACTTC
.	TRBJ1-2	TRBV19	.	CASMVAGYGYTF	TGTGCCAGTATGGTGGCGGGCTATGGCTACACCTTC
TRBD1	TRBJ2-7	TRBV5-1	.	CASSGQGTTEQYF	TGCGCCAGCAGTGGACAGGGGACCACCGAGCAGTACTTC
.	TRBJ1-2	TRBV6-5	.	CASWLGEGHGYTF	TGTGCCAGCTGGCTGGGGGAGGGGCATGGCTACACCTTC
.	TRBJ1-4	TRBV6-5	.	CASSLRGENEKLFF	TGTGCCAGCAGCCTCAGGGGAGAGAATGAAAAACTGTTTTTT
.	TRBJ2-1	TRBV7-2	.	CASSLDSGDPNEQFF	TGTGCCAGCAGCCTCGACAGTGGAGACCCAAATGAGCAGTTCTTC
TRBD1	TRBJ2-7	TRBV6-5	.	CASSYSRQGAGYEQYF	TGTGCCAGCAGTTACAGTCGACAGGGGGCGGGATACGAGCAGTACTTC
.	TRBJ2-5	TRBV3-1/TRBV3-2	.	CASSQKRQETQYF	TGTGCCAGCAGCCAAAAACGGCAAGAGACCCAGTACTTC
TRBD1	TRBJ1-2	TRBV6-5	.	CASSSPGTGGYGYTF	TGTGCCAGCAGTTCGCCCGGGACAGGGGGATATGGCTACACCTTC
.	TRBJ2-4	TRBV20-1	.	CSASHFVPSTRAKNIQYF	TGCAGTGCTAGTCATTTCGTTCCCTCCACTCGAGCCAAAAACATTCAGTACTTC
TRBD1	TRBJ2-7	TRBV5-1	.	CASSLGTGTYEQYF	TGCGCCAGCAGCTTGGGGACAGGTACCTACGAGCAGTACTTC
TRBD2	TRBJ2-5	TRBV7-2	.	CASSIRLAGRETQYF	TGTGCCAGCAGCATACGACTAGCGGGGCGAGAGACCCAGTACTTC
.	TRBJ1-1	TRBV29-1	.	CSVGGLEAFF	TGCAGCGTTGGGGGACTTGAAGCTTTCTTT
.	TRBJ2-3	TRBV19	.	CASSDDAGPSTDTQYF	TGTGCCAGTAGTGATGATGCGGGGCCTAGCACAGATACGCAGTATTTT
TRBD1	TRBJ1-2	TRBV5-4	.	CASSPRTGAGYTF	TGTGCCAGCAGTCCCAGGACAGGGGCTGGCTACACCTTC
.	TRBJ1-4	TRBV9	.	CASSVEARNEKLFF	TGTGCCAGCAGCGTTGAGGCCCGAAATGAAAAACTGTTTTTT
.	TRBJ2-5	TRBV3-1/TRBV3-2	.	CASSHGTLQETQYF	TGTGCCAGCAGCCACGGGACTCTTCAAGAGACCCAGTACTTC
.	TRBJ2-3	TRBV9	.	CASSVSLTGYGTDTQYF	TGTGCCAGCAGCGTATCTCTAACAGGGTATGGCACAGATACGCAGTATTTT
.	TRBJ1-3	TRBV5-1	.	CASSPTLISGNTIYF	TGCGCCAGCAGCCCGACACTCATCTCTGGAAACACCATATATTTT
TRBD2	TRBJ2-7	TRBV5-1	.	CASSLSGLAGPISYEQYF	TGCGCCAGCAGCTTGTCGGGACTAGCGGGGCCTATCTCCTACGAGCAGTACTTC
TRBD1	TRBJ1-6	TRBV3-1/TRBV3-2	.	CASSRQGHTPLHF	TGTGCCAGCAGCCGACAGGGTCATACACCCCTCCACTTT
.	TRBJ2-5	TRBV30	.	CAWSVGGGETQYF	TGTGCCTGGAGTGTCGGAGGCGGGGAGACCCAGTACTTC
.	TRBJ1-2	TRBV12-3/TRBV12-4	.	CGSRMGLGGYTF	TGTGGCAGTCGCATGGGGCTCGGGGGCTACACCTTC
TRBD2	TRBJ2-5	TRBV5-8	.	CASSLGQERGETQYF	TGTGCCAGCAGCTTGGGACAGGAGCGGGGGGAGACCCAGTACTTC
.	TRBJ1-1	TRBV10-3	.	CAISDRGTEAFF	TGTGCCATCAGTGACAGGGGCACTGAAGCTTTCTTT
TRBD2	TRBJ2-5	TRBV7-6	.	CASSPGTSVQETQYF	TGTGCCAGCAGCCCAGGGACTAGCGTACAAGAGACCCAGTACTTC
.	TRBJ1-3	TRBV2	.	CASSEGQSSGNTIYF	TGTGCCAGCAGTGAAGGACAGAGCTCTGGAAACACCATATATTTT
TRBD2	TRBJ2-5	TRBV12-5	few	CASGFSGAQETQYF	TGTGCTAGTGGTTTTAGCGGGGCCCAAGAGACCCAGTACTTC
.	TRBJ2-2	TRBV7-2	.	CASSDSLGAGELFF	TGTGCCAGCAGCGACTCCCTTGGTGCCGGGGAGCTGTTTTTT
.	TRBJ1-6	TRBV10-3	.	CAIKQSGVGGSPLHF	TGTGCCATCAAGCAGTCAGGGGTCGGAGGATCACCCCTCCACTTT
TRBD2	TRBJ2-1	TRBV11-3	.	CASSSAGAYNEQFF	TGTGCCAGCAGCTCAGCGGGGGCCTACAATGAGCAGTTCTTC
TRBD1	TRBJ1-1	TRBV4-1	.	CASSQPGQVNTEAFF	TGCGCCAGCAGCCAACCGGGACAGGTGAACACTGAAGCTTTCTTT
.	TRBJ1-2	TRBV25-1	once	CASSGGGWYGYTF	TGTGCCAGCAGTGGGGGGGGATGGTATGGCTACACCTTC
.	TRBJ1-1	TRBV12-5	.	CASGLVREAFF	TGTGCTAGTGGTCTCGTTAGAGAAGCTTTCTTT
TRBD1	TRBJ1-1	TRBV18	.	CASSPRDREGAFF	TGTGCCAGCTCACCACGGGACAGGGAGGGAGCTTTCTTT
TRBD2	TRBJ2-3	TRBV29-1	.	CSVGNSAGGADTQYF	TGCAGCGTCGGAAACTCGGCGGGGGGGGCAGATACGCAGTATTTT
.	TRBJ2-1	TRBV3-1/TRBV3-2	once	CASSQTSYSDEQFF	TGTGCCAGCAGCCAAACTAGCTACAGCGATGAGCAGTTCTTC
TRBD1	TRBJ1-1	TRBV6-2/TRBV6-3	once	CASSYQGGLEAFF	TGTGCCAGCAGTTACCAGGGGGGCCTTGAAGCTTTCTTT
.	TRBJ2-7	TRBV4-1	.	CASSQITGTYEQYF	TGCGCCAGCAGCCAAATAACAGGGACGTACGAGCAGTACTTC
.	TRBJ2-1	TRBV5-4	.	CASSRKPYNEQFF	TGTGCCAGCAGCCGCAAGCCTTACAATGAGCAGTTCTTC